These T cell receptor beta chains were read from a single sample in a study of shared clonotypes between healthy human individuals. This table comes from immunoSEQ multiplex PCR, and its TCRdb copy is limited to in-frame clones, with some not included. The top ten hold under 0.15% of the sample, which has roughly 2.5 million clones, 85% to 95% seen once. The sequenced sample was naive CD4+ T cells sorted from blood. Source of these receptors: a man between 18 and 29 years old in good health. Both conserved end residues are part of each CDR3. D genes are given only for firm matches.

j_call d_call v_call cdr3_aa
TRBJ2-5 TRBD2 TRBV5-1 CASSLASSGAQETQYF
TRBJ1-1 . TRBV29-1 CSAHNRLSHTEAFF
TRBJ2-1 TRBD1 TRBV5-1 CASSPEGQGIDEQFF
TRBJ2-7 . TRBV9 CASSVDGKSSYEQYF
TRBJ2-2 . TRBV4-3 CASSPQVGTGELFF
TRBJ1-2 TRBD1 TRBV5-6 CASSSDRRYGYTF
TRBJ2-2 TRBD1 TRBV5-1 CASSLYGQGSGELFF
TRBJ1-5 TRBD1 TRBV27 CASSPKSLGTGVNQPQHF
TRBJ1-4 TRBD1 TRBV30 CAWTLGQGTATNEKLFF
TRBJ2-6 . TRBV28 CASSLAGANVLTF
TRBJ2-4 . TRBV27 CASSSAELAKNIQYF
TRBJ2-7 . TRBV6-6 CASSLMAGALYEQYF
TRBJ2-7 . TRBV6-5 CASSRRGFQDEQYF
TRBJ2-1 TRBD1 TRBV2 CASSIRDRVNEQFF
TRBJ2-1 TRBD1 TRBV15 CATSGDRGTLFRFF
TRBJ2-5 . TRBV2 CASSVEGAPGETQYF
TRBJ1-2 . TRBV6-1 CASSEDWGNDYGYTF
TRBJ2-1 TRBD2 TRBV10-3 CAISLTSGMGANNEQFF
TRBJ2-3 . TRBV6-4 CASRRTPTSTDTQYF
TRBJ2-1 . TRBV9 CASSVDNPTYNEQFF
TRBJ1-5 TRBD1 TRBV27 CASRSGQGVVGQPQHF
TRBJ2-3 . TRBV10-1 CASSEASGDTQYF
TRBJ2-3 . TRBV6-4 CASSEMGDGTQYF
TRBJ2-3 . TRBV11-2 CASSLRRAGTDTQYF
TRBJ1-6 . TRBV5-1 CASTRGTLGDNSPLHF
TRBJ2-3 . TRBV2 CASGTSSTDTQYF
TRBJ1-5 . TRBV10-1 CASSGSLGEPQHF
TRBJ2-7 . TRBV6-1 CASRSAGISSYEQYF
TRBJ2-1 TRBD2 TRBV5-1 CASSILAGGPVLNEQFF
TRBJ2-7 . TRBV28 CASSLSSIGEQYF
TRBJ1-5 . TRBV6-1 CASSEQGGGNQPQHF
TRBJ1-2 . TRBV18 CASSSTGPYGYTF
TRBJ2-7 TRBD2 TRBV18 CASSPPRTSGSEGEQYF
TRBJ1-5 . TRBV7-9 CASSFPGSNQPQHF
TRBJ1-1 . TRBV19 CASSIQTNTEAFF
TRBJ2-7 TRBD2 TRBV19 CASSSGSPYEQYF
TRBJ2-7 TRBD2 TRBV30 CAWSRELAGLYEQYF
TRBJ1-6 . TRBV5-1 CASGASGNSPLHF
TRBJ2-1 . TRBV2 CASSGGRAGNEQFF
TRBJ2-1 . TRBV29-1 CSVPKMREQFF
TRBJ1-1 . TRBV6-5 CASSSRTLNTEAFF
TRBJ1-5 . TRBV30 CAWSVRQRSNQPQHF
TRBJ1-2 . TRBV7-8 CASSLSDPYLRGYGYTF
TRBJ2-3 . TRBV4-1 CASSRDWRGDTQYF
TRBJ2-2 . TRBV5-1 CASSFTTVNTGELFF
TRBJ1-2 . TRBV5-1 CASSLARADRSYGYTF
TRBJ2-7 . TRBV9 CASSVEGRVDTTYEQYF
TRBJ2-7 . TRBV6-5 CASSYSYPSSSYEQYF
TRBJ2-7 TRBD1 TRBV11-2 CASSLGTRTGDYEQYF
TRBJ2-5 . TRBV5-1 CASSLQGETQYF
TRBJ1-1 TRBD1 TRBV28 CASSLLGQGAGGPRGAGNTEAFF
TRBJ2-2 . TRBV10-1 CASSDESASGGELFF
TRBJ1-2 . TRBV19 CASSMGGGSYTF
TRBJ2-5 . TRBV11-2 CASSLVEGSGETQYF
TRBJ2-3 . TRBV5-1 CASSLGSSSGADTQYF
TRBJ1-1 TRBD1 TRBV7-9 CASSLGQGGGTEAFF
TRBJ1-6 TRBD1 TRBV11-2 CASSLSSGGTGPNSPLHF